Below are 9 T cell receptor beta chains sequenced from a single sample in a study of lymphopenia after photon versus proton radiotherapy. Libraries were prepared by immunoSEQ multiplex PCR; TCRdb keeps only in-frame clonotypes and omits some of them. The sample comprises some 20,000 clones, more than 85% of which are singletons, and more than 8.5% rests with the top ten. The starting material was peripheral blood, obtained from a patient treated with proton-based radiotherapy. The receptors were gathered from a man aged 65 to 79 with pancreatic cancer.

The V gene is TRBV5-1, the J gene TRBJ1-1; 8 nucleotides align to TRBD1. The germline CDR1 and CDR2 sequences are SGHRS and YFSETQ. The J segment lost 4 bases and the V segment lost 4 bases, leaving 6 bases of the junction unmatched. This CDR3 spans 14 amino acids. CDR3 DNA sequence: TGCGCCAGCAGCATAACGACAGGGGCCACTGAAGCTTTCTTT. It translates to CASSITTGATEAFF.

J is TRBJ2-1 and V is TRBV7-9; TRBD2 is a possible D gene (6 bases). Per germline, CDR1 SEHNR and CDR2 FQNEAQ (reference sequence). Trimming stripped 2 bases from V and 9 bases from J, with 14 bases between. The CDR3 is 14 amino acids. CDR3 residues: CASSLPPGESEQFF. For the CDR3, the DNA is TGTGCCAGCAGCTTACCCCCGGGGGAGAGTGAGCAGTTCTTC.

The gene calls are TRBV27 and TRBJ2-3, with D unresolved. Trimming removed 0 bases from V and 1 base from J, with 5 bases in between. The CDR3 spans 14 residues. Per the germline V gene, CDR1 is MNHEY and CDR2 is SMNVEV (reference sequence). CDR3 nucleotide sequence: TGTGCCAGCAGTTTATCGTACGGCACAGATACGCAGTATTTT. Translated: CASSLSYGTDTQYF.

The chain employs TRBV7-3 and TRBJ2-1; possibly TRBD2 for D (5 bases). CDR1 and CDR2 from the germline V gene are SGHTA and FQGTGA. The CDR3 sequence is 14 residues long. V gave up 5 bases and J gave up 9 bases, with 17 bases separating them. As DNA, the CDR3 is TGTGCCAGCAGCACCAGCCTAACTAGTCGTGAGCAGTTCTTC. Its translation is CASSTSLTSREQFF. Combining the CDR3 with reference TRBV7-3 and TRBJ2-1 gives the whole variable domain GAGVSQTPSNKVTEKGKYVELRCDPISGHTALYWYRQSLGQGPEFLIYFQGTGAADDSGLPNDRFFAVRPEGSVSTLKIQRTERGDSAVYLCASSTSLTSREQFFGPGTRLTVL.

CDR3 nucleotides: TGTGCCAGCAGTGAAGGGGGGGCTGGAAAAGAAAAACTGTTTTTT. This gives the protein CASSEGGAGKEKLFF. This sequence joins TRBV2 and TRBJ1-4; D might be TRBD1 (6 bases). V lost 1 base and J lost 8, with 14 bases in between. There are 15 residues in the CDR3. Per the germline V gene, CDR1 is SNHLY and CDR2 is FYNNEI.

This chain links TRBV7-2 with TRBJ1-1; D unresolved. This CDR3 comprises 15 residues. From germline, CDR1 is SGHTA and CDR2 FQGNSA. Trimming cost V 5 bases and J 1 base, with 14 bases left between them. CDR3: CASSASGRWNTEAFF. For the CDR3, the DNA is TGTGCCAGCAGCGCTTCTGGACGGTGGAACACTGAAGCTTTCTTT. Full variable domain (rest looked up from reference TRBV7-2 and TRBJ1-1): GAGVSQSPSNKVTEKGKDVELRCDPISGHTALYWYRQSLGQGLEFLIYFQGNSAPDKSGLPSDRFSAERTGGSVSTLTIQRTQQEDSAVYLCASSASGRWNTEAFFGQGTRLTVV.

The CDR3 loop reads CASSFAGGFSGNTIYF. CDR3 in DNA: TGTGCCAGCAGTTTCGCAGGTGGTTTCTCTGGAAACACCATATATTTT. This sequence joins TRBV28 and TRBJ1-3; D uncertain. With 3 bases removed from V and 0 bases from J, the gap between germline ends came to 12 bases. CDR1 is MDHEN and CDR2 is SYDVKM in the germline V gene. The CDR3 extends over 16 amino acids.

The chain combines TRBV19 with TRBJ1-1; D is unresolved. The V end was cut by 9 bases, the J end by 3 bases, with 8 bases between. Germline V gives CDR1 LNHDA, CDR2 SQIVND (reference sequence). The length of the CDR3 is 11 residues. CDR3 DNA: TGTGCCAGCGCCGGATACACTGAAGCTTTCTTT. Translating it yields CASAGYTEAFF.

The rearrangement links TRBV5-8 to TRBJ2-2, with 9 bases fitting TRBD1. Germline V CDR1 and CDR2: SGHTS, YDEGEE. J was trimmed by 7 bases and V by 5 bases; bases with no gene match: 9. This CDR3 comprises 15 residues. CDR3 bases: TGTGCCAGCAGGAGGACAGGGGCGAGGGGCGGGGAGCTGTTTTTT. Translated, it gives CASRRTGARGGELFF.